This T cell receptor beta chain was profiled in a study of cytomegalovirus exposure and HLA in healthy donors. Regarding the study as a whole: In an earlier analysis, productive rearrangement rates for most beta V segments clustered near 87% or 30%.

V lost 9 bases, J lost 3 bases, and 12 bases lay in between. The CDR3 length is 13 residues. The germline V gene has CDR1 LNHDA and CDR2 SQIVND (reference sequence). Researchers ran the PCR with 60 Vbeta and 13 Jbeta primers. Here immunoSEQ multiplex PCR was the method, and the copy in TCRdb shows in-frame clones only, minus some. Among 95,000 to 110,000 clones listed, 60% to 80% were seen once. With regard to this clone: The antigen remains unidentified.

Material for sequencing was PBMCs. This chain links TRBV19 with TRBJ2-4; possibly TRBD2 for D (6 bases). This TCR was sampled from a man aged 60 to 75 in good health and CMV-seropositive. The DNA of the CDR3 is TGTGCCAGCTCCCCCGGGGGCAAAAACATTCAGTACTTC. It specifies CASSPGGKNIQYF.